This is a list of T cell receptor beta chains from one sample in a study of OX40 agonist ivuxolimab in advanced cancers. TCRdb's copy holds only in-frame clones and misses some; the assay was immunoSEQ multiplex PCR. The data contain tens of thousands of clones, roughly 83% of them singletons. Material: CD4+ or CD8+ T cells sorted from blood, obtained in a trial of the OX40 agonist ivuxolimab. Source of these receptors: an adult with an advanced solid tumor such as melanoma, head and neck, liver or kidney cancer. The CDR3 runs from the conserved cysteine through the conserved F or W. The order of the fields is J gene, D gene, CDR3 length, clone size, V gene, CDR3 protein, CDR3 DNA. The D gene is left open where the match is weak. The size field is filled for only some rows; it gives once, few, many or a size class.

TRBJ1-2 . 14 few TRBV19 CASSPGSSPYGYTF TGTGCCAGTAGCCCAGGGTCCTCTCCATATGGCTACACCTTC
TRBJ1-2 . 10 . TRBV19 CAAGDYGYTF TGTGCCGCGGGGGACTATGGCTACACCTTC
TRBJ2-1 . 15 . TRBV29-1 CSVRTSQRGYNEQFF TGCAGCGTCCGGACCTCCCAGAGGGGCTACAATGAGCAGTTCTTC
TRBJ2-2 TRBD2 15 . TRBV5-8 CASSTGTTNTGELFF TGTGCCAGCAGCACCGGGACTACCAACACCGGGGAGCTGTTTTTT
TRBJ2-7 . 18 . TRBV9 CASSPGGTEWGSSYEQYF TGTGCCAGCAGCCCCGGGGGCACCGAGTGGGGTAGCTCCTACGAGCAGTACTTC
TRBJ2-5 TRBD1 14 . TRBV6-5 CASSYGTGVKTQYF TGTGCCAGCAGTTACGGAACAGGGGTTAAGACCCAGTACTTC
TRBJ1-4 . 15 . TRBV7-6 CASSLSRDSKEKLFF TGTGCCAGCAGCTTATCGAGGGATTCGAAAGAAAAACTGTTTTTT
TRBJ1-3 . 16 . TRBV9 CASSVGTGSLANTIYF TGTGCCAGCAGCGTAGGTACAGGCTCGTTGGCAAACACCATATATTTT
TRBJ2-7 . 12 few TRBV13 CASSSDSLEQYF TGTGCCAGCAGCTCGGACAGTTTAGAGCAGTACTTC
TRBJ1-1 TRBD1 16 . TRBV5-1 CASSSYRTGADTEAFF TGCGCCAGCAGCTCCTACCGGACAGGGGCGGACACTGAAGCTTTCTTT
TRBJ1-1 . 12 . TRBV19 CASSIRGTEAFF TGTGCCAGTAGTATACGGGGGACTGAAGCTTTCTTT
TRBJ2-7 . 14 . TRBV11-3 CASSFGTESYEQYF TGTGCCAGCAGTTTCGGGACGGAGAGCTACGAGCAGTACTTC
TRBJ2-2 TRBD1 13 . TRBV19 CASSSDRAGELFF TGTGCCAGTAGTTCGGACAGGGCCGGGGAGCTGTTTTTT
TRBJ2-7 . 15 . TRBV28 CASSPFPRGSHEQYF TGTGCCAGCAGTCCCTTCCCCCGGGGGAGCCACGAGCAGTACTTC
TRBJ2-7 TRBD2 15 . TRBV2 CASSEYPGGYYEQYF TGTGCCAGCAGTGAATATCCGGGAGGCTATTACGAGCAGTACTTC
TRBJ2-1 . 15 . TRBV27 CASSPQGSSYNEQFF TGTGCCAGCAGCCCACAGGGAAGCTCCTACAATGAGCAGTTCTTC
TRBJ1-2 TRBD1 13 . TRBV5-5 CASSWTGGYGYTF TGTGCCAGCAGCTGGACAGGGGGCTATGGCTACACCTTC
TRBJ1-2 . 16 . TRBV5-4 CASSQDVGRGPYGYTF TGTGCCAGCAGCCAAGATGTCGGCAGGGGACCCTATGGCTACACCTTC
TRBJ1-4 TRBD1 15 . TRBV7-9 CASSLTRDRVEKLFF TGTGCCAGCAGCTTGACTCGGGACAGGGTTGAAAAACTGTTTTTT
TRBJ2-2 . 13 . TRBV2 CASGGSGVGELFF TGTGCCAGCGGTGGTTCAGGTGTCGGGGAGCTGTTTTTT
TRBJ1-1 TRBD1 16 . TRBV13 CASSPGDRGPHTEAFF TGTGCCAGCAGCCCAGGGGACAGGGGGCCCCACACTGAAGCTTTCTTT
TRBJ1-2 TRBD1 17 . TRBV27 CASSLQITGTGGYGYTF TGTGCCAGCAGTCTCCAAATAACCGGGACAGGGGGCTATGGCTACACCTTC
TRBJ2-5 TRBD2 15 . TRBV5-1 CASSWPGLAEETQYF TGCGCCAGCAGCTGGCCGGGACTAGCGGAAGAGACCCAGTACTTC
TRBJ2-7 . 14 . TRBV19 CASSVAGSSYEQYF TGTGCCAGTAGTGTAGCCGGGTCTTCCTACGAGCAGTACTTC
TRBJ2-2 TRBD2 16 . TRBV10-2 CASRVSGGALAGELFF TGCGCCAGCAGAGTTAGCGGGGGGGCCCTAGCCGGGGAGCTGTTTTTT
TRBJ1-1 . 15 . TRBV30 CAWGAGAGPRFEAFF TGTGCCTGGGGAGCCGGGGCAGGACCACGGTTTGAAGCTTTCTTT
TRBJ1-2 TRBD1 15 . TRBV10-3 CAISDPGTGTYGYTF TGTGCCATCAGTGACCCCGGGACAGGGACCTATGGCTACACCTTC
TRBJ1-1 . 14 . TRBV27 CASSFWGRNTEAFF TGTGCCAGCAGTTTCTGGGGCAGGAACACTGAAGCTTTCTTT
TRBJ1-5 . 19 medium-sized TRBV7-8 CASSLAVAQGRESNQPQHF TGTGCCAGCAGCTTAGCAGTCGCCCAGGGCCGTGAAAGCAATCAGCCCCAGCATTTT
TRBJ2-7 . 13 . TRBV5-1 CASSSLPSYEQYF TGCGCCAGCAGCTCCTTACCTTCCTACGAGCAGTACTTC
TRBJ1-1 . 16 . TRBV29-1 CSVSLPRRAMNTEAFF TGCAGCGTCTCCCTTCCCCGCAGGGCCATGAACACTGAAGCTTTCTTT
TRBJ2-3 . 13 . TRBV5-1 CASSVISTDTQYF TGCGCCAGCAGCGTAATTAGCACAGATACGCAGTATTTT
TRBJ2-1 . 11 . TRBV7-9 CASSLWGEQFF TGTGCCAGCAGCTTATGGGGGGAGCAGTTCTTC
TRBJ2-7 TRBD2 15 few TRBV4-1 CASSQGTSGRYEQYF TGCGCCAGCAGCCAAGGGACTAGCGGGAGGTACGAGCAGTACTTC
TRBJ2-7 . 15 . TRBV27 CASSLGMGSSYEQYF TGTGCCAGCAGCCTCGGGATGGGGAGCTCCTACGAGCAGTACTTC
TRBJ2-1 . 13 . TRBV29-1 CSLLRGVLNEQFF TGCAGCCTCTTGAGGGGGGTTCTCAATGAGCAGTTCTTC
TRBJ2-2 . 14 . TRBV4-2 CASSPGRATGELFF TGTGCCAGCAGCCCGGGACGCGCTACCGGGGAGCTGTTTTTT
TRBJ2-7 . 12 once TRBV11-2 CASSLGIHEQYF TGTGCCAGCAGCTTAGGGATCCACGAGCAGTACTTC
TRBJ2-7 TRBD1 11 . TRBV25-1 CATGQTYEQYF TGTGCTACGGGACAGACCTACGAGCAGTACTTC